The entry below gives a single TCR beta chain sequence along with its context. The source of the sample is a study of blood T cell repertoires in COVID-19. As for the study in general: The analysed material was cDNA or gDNA that came from T cells, B-cell-depleted T cells, or PBMCs.

The authors' processing: Using reference gene primer amplification, nucleated cell counts were estimated. Sequenced by immunoSEQ multiplex PCR; TCRdb stores in-frame clones only, minus some. V and J calls and clone size are as listed in that table; D and trimming were resolved from the DNA. The table shows 45,000 to 60,000 clones, with roughly 90% occurring only once. This CDR3 spans 19 amino acids. Germline CDR1 reads LNHDA; CDR2 reads SQIVND (reference sequence). V was clipped by 4 bases and J by 2 bases, with 26 bases between them. The clonotype was recovered from a man in his forties or fifties with acute or convalescent COVID-19. This chain uses TRBV19 with TRBJ1-2, with a weak D call TRBD1 (5 bases). Material for sequencing was peripheral blood. CDR3: CASSTSKDHLGRQNYGYTF. CDR3 nucleotide sequence: TGTGCCAGTAGTACAAGTAAAGACCACCTGGGAAGACAGAACTATGGCTACACCTTC.